These T cell receptor beta chains were read from a single sample in a study of regulatory T cells in long-lasting Graves disease. TCRdb re-derived calls from the multiplex PCR reads in MiXCR, one entry per CDR3 protein. Counted here are around 400,000 distinct CDR3 sequences, roughly a fifth occurring once; the ten biggest clones make up 13% to 15%. The sequenced sample was peripheral blood mononuclear cells (PBMCs), obtained when the disease was refractory, from a patient treated with antithyroid drugs. The receptor set was obtained from a female donor with Graves disease. Both conserved end residues are part of each CDR3. The D gene is left open where the match is weak. Clone size appears in some rows only: once, few, many, or a class for an expanded clone.

D gene	clone size	V gene	J gene	CDR3 length	CDR3 protein	CDR3 DNA
TRBD1	NA	TRBV20-1	TRBJ2-2	15	CSARTGVSNTGELFF	TGCAGTGCTCGGACAGGGGTGTCGAACACCGGGGAGCTGTTTTTT
NA	NA	TRBV18	TRBJ2-2	11	CASPRTGELFF	TGTGCCAGCCCGAGGACCGGGGAGCTGTTTTTT
NA	NA	TRBV11-2	TRBJ1-1	14	CASSWTAGVTEASF	TGTGCCAGCAGCTGGACGGCGGGGGTAACTGAAGCTTCCTTT
NA	few	TRBV18	TRBJ2-2	15	CASSPGQIYTGELFF	TGTGCCAGCTCACCTGGACAGATCTACACCGGGGAGCTGTTTTTT
TRBD2	NA	TRBV7-2	TRBJ2-3	17	CASSGGLAGEITDTQYF	TGTGCCAGCAGCGGGGGACTAGCGGGAGAGATCACAGATACGCAGTATTTT
NA	few	TRBV24-1	TRBJ2-1	13	CATSDSLFHEQFF	TGTGCCACCAGTGATTCGTTGTTCCATGAGCAGTTCTTC
TRBD1	many	TRBV27	TRBJ1-2	14	CASSSSGTGYGYTF	TGTGCCAGCAGCTCTTCCGGGACAGGATATGGCTACACCTTC
NA	NA	TRBV19	TRBJ2-2	15	CASSPGTGSSGELFF	TGTGCCAGTAGTCCCGGGACGGGAAGTTCCGGGGAGCTGTTTTTT
TRBD2	few	TRBV3-1	TRBJ2-2	13	CASRREGTGELFF	TGTGCCAGCAGGCGGGAGGGGACCGGGGAGCTGTTTTTT
TRBD1	NA	TRBV12-3/TRBV12-4	TRBJ2-7	14	CASSLAEGTGGKYF	TGTGCCAGCAGTTTAGCGGAGGGTACAGGGGGAAAGTACTTC
TRBD1	few	TRBV2	TRBJ2-1	14	CAYRGRGSYNEQFF	TGTGCCTACAGGGGCCGAGGGAGCTACAATGAGCAGTTCTTC
NA	many	TRBV2	TRBJ2-2	14	CATLRPGEAGELFF	TGTGCCACCCTCCGCCCAGGGGAGGCCGGGGAGCTGTTTTTT
NA	few	TRBV20-1	TRBJ1-2	13	CSAGQTGNYGYTF	TGCAGTGCTGGCCAAACAGGGAACTATGGCTACACCTTC
NA	NA	TRBV19	TRBJ1-2	18	CASSIEGVTGGLFYGYTF	TGTGCCAGTAGTATAGAAGGTGTGACAGGAGGATTATTCTATGGCTACACCTTC
TRBD2	many	TRBV6-2/TRBV6-3	TRBJ2-7	14	CASSLIAGVHEQYF	TGTGCCAGCAGTTTGATAGCGGGAGTCCACGAGCAGTACTTC
NA	many	TRBV29-1	TRBJ1-1	13	CSVEDQINTEAFF	TGCAGCGTTGAAGATCAGATAAACACTGAAGCTTTCTTT
NA	many	TRBV27	TRBJ2-2	16	CASSPRSGFNTGELFF	TGTGCCAGCAGTCCCCGGTCGGGTTTTAACACCGGGGAGCTGTTTTTT
NA	NA	TRBV7-9	TRBJ2-7	13	CASSNPPGWEQYF	TGTGCCAGCAGCAACCCGCCGGGGTGGGAGCAGTACTTC
TRBD1	NA	TRBV30	TRBJ1-6	15	CAWSVGTGGGSPLHF	TGTGCCTGGAGTGTCGGGACAGGGGGTGGTTCACCCCTCCACTTT
TRBD2	many	TRBV6-2/TRBV6-3	TRBJ2-5	17	CASSSPGLALYQETQYF	TGTGCCAGCAGTTCCCCGGGACTAGCGTTGTACCAAGAGACCCAGTACTTC
NA	once	TRBV5-5	TRBJ2-1	14	CASSPPPSYNEQFF	TGTGCCAGCAGCCCCCCCCCCTCCTACAATGAGCAGTTCTTC
NA	few	TRBV3-1	TRBJ2-7	14	CASSQGWTVYEQYF	TGTGCCAGCAGCCAAGGCTGGACTGTCTACGAGCAGTACTTC
NA	NA	TRBV27	TRBJ1-5	14	CASKDSSSNQPQHF	TGTGCCAGCAAGGACAGCTCTAGCAATCAGCCCCAGCATTTT
NA	NA	TRBV5-1	TRBJ2-5	13	CASSRDLLETQYF	TGCGCCAGCAGCCGGGACCTTCTAGAGACCCAGTACTTC
TRBD2	NA	TRBV6-4	TRBJ2-2	16	CAGRGLAGGRTGELFF	TGTGCCGGCAGGGGACTAGCGGGAGGCCGCACCGGGGAGCTGTTTTTT
TRBD1	few	TRBV29-1	TRBJ2-2	21	CSVELGAPDLSGQGVAGELFF	TGCAGCGTTGAACTCGGCGCCCCGGATCTGTCGGGACAGGGCGTCGCCGGGGAGCTGTTTTTT
NA	many	TRBV30	TRBJ1-2	12	CAWSTQAGGYTF	TGTGCCTGGAGTACACAGGCAGGGGGCTACACCTTC
TRBD1	few	TRBV5-1	TRBJ2-7	15	CASSSRDRGVYEQYF	TGCGCCAGCAGCTCCCGGGACAGGGGGGTCTACGAGCAGTACTTC
NA	many	TRBV7-6	TRBJ2-7	12	CASVGQNYEQYF	TGTGCCAGCGTAGGGCAGAACTACGAGCAGTACTTC
NA	many	TRBV7-9	TRBJ2-5	14	CASSLRAWMGTQYF	TGTGCCAGCAGCTTAAGGGCCTGGATGGGGACCCAGTACTTC
NA	many	TRBV2	TRBJ1-1	14	CASSEGRRNTEAFF	TGTGCCAGCAGTGAGGGCAGGAGGAACACTGAAGCTTTCTTT
NA	many	TRBV3-1	TRBJ1-6	14	CASSPREGGSPLHF	TGTGCCAGCAGCCCAAGGGAGGGGGGTTCACCCCTCCACTTT
TRBD2	NA	TRBV2	TRBJ2-2	15	CASSGLAGGTGELFF	TGTGCCAGCAGCGGACTAGCGGGAGGCACCGGGGAGCTGTTTTTT
NA	many	TRBV5-1	TRBJ1-1	12	CASSLEGGEAFF	TGCGCCAGCAGCTTGGAGGGCGGAGAAGCTTTCTTT
NA	few	TRBV5-1	TRBJ2-7	13	CASSWAIGYEQYF	TGCGCCAGCAGCTGGGCCATAGGCTACGAGCAGTACTTC
NA	many	TRBV6-1	TRBJ2-7	16	CASLLAADRPPYEQYF	TGTGCCAGCTTGCTAGCCGCCGACAGGCCTCCCTACGAGCAGTACTTC
TRBD2	NA	TRBV20-1	TRBJ2-1	14	CSARGTSGRFEQFF	TGCAGTGCTAGAGGGACTAGCGGGAGGTTTGAGCAGTTCTTC
NA	NA	TRBV20-1	TRBJ2-7	13	CSARDGNSYEQYF	TGCAGTGCTAGAGATGGAAACAGCTACGAGCAGTACTTC
NA	NA	TRBV6-1	TRBJ2-4	14	CAIRTELAKNIQYF	TGTGCCATCAGGACAGAGCTAGCCAAAAACATTCAGTACTTC
TRBD2	NA	TRBV11-2	TRBJ2-3	16	CASSLSLAGGPDTQYF	TGTGCCAGCAGCTTAAGTCTAGCGGGAGGGCCAGATACGCAGTATTTT
NA	NA	TRBV7-2	TRBJ1-3	17	CASSLAQGPNSGNTIYF	TGTGCCAGCAGCTTAGCGCAGGGGCCGAACTCTGGAAACACCATATATTTT
NA	NA	TRBV7-6	TRBJ2-2	17	CASSPIGGRANTGELFF	TGTGCCAGCAGCCCCATAGGGGGTCGGGCGAACACCGGGGAGCTGTTTTTT
TRBD1	NA	TRBV3-1	TRBJ1-1	15	CASSHPGQGACEAFF	TGTGCCAGCAGCCACCCGGGACAGGGGGCCTGTGAAGCTTTCTTT
NA	NA	TRBV4-1	TRBJ2-6	15	CASSQDDSGANVLTF	TGCGCCAGCAGCCAAGATGACTCTGGGGCCAACGTCCTGACTTTC
TRBD1	many	TRBV29-1	TRBJ1-2	14	CSVESDRGLDGYTF	TGCAGCGTTGAATCGGACAGGGGATTGGATGGCTACACCTTC
NA	NA	TRBV2	TRBJ1-1	10	CARHGTEAFF	TGTGCCCGTCATGGGACTGAAGCTTTCTTT
NA	many	TRBV5-1	TRBJ1-1	16	CASIVAPGQLNTEAFF	TGCGCCAGCATTGTCGCGCCAGGACAGTTGAACACTGAAGCTTTCTTT
NA	many	TRBV12-3/TRBV12-4	TRBJ1-5	12	CASSFGGQPQHF	TGTGCCAGCAGTTTCGGTGGGCAGCCCCAGCATTTT
TRBD1	NA	TRBV2	TRBJ2-1	14	CASTMGQGVHEQFF	TGTGCCAGCACCATGGGACAGGGAGTCCATGAGCAGTTCTTC
NA	many	TRBV15	TRBJ2-7	15	CATSRDQGGSGEQYF	TGTGCCACCAGCAGAGATCAGGGAGGATCAGGGGAGCAGTACTTC